This TCR beta chain was identified in a study of a mutant IDH1 vaccine in newly diagnosed glioma. Across the whole study: Eight vaccine injections were given to patients in weeks 1, 3, 5, 7, 11, 15, 19 and 23. Patients got their first vaccination 4-6 weeks after radiotherapy alone, or with temozolomide cycles. Patients got radiotherapy, temozolomide, or both beforehand, and most got both. Points from the study as a whole: Pseudoprogression seemed unrelated to changes in top peripheral T cell clonotypes.

The protocol was immunoSEQ multiplex PCR, while the TCRdb copy is restricted to in-frame clones and leaves out a portion. Of 35,000 to 50,000 clones listed, around 93% were seen once; the top ten hold 3.9%. This clone was observed a handful of times. What it binds is not known. Time point meaning: week 23, last vaccination. With topical imiquimod, each dose of the vaccine consisted of 300 ug of mutant IDH1 20-mer peptide. V was trimmed by 4 bases and J by 5 bases, leaving 12 bases between them. This CDR3 has 14 amino acids. CDR1 and CDR2 (germline): MNHNS, SASEGT. The source was PBMCs, collected from a glioma patient whose treatment included an IDH1 peptide vaccine. This TCR was recovered from a man in his fifties with glioma. The chain recombines TRBV6-1 with TRBJ1-5; D perhaps matches TRBD1 (6 bases). The CDR3 sequence is CASSGRQAYQPQHF. In DNA, the CDR3 is TGTGCCAGCAGTGGGCGACAGGCTTATCAGCCCCAGCATTTT.